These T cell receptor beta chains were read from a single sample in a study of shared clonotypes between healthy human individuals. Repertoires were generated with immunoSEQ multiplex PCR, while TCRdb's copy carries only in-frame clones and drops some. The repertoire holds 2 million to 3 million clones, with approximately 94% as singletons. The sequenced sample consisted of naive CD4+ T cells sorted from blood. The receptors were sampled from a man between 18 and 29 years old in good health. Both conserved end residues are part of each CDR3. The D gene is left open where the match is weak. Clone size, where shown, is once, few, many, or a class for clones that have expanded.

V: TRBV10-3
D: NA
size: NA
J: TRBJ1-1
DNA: TGTGCCATCAGTGATTGGAACACTGAAGCTTTCTTT
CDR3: CAISDWNTEAFF

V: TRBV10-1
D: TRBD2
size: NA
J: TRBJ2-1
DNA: TGCGCCAGCAGTGAGGGGGGACTAGCGGCCGTTTTCGATGAGCAGTTCTTC
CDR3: CASSEGGLAAVFDEQFF

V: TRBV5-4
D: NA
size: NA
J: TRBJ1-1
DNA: TGTGCCAGCAGCCAGGGCGGAGGGATCGCTTTCTTT
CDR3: CASSQGGGIAFF

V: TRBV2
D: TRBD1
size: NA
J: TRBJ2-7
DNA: TGTGCCAGCAGTTTGGATACAGGGGGCAGATCCTACGAGCAGTACTTC
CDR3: CASSLDTGGRSYEQYF

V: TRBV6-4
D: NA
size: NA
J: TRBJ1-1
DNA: TGTGCCAGTTCCCTTTCTCCAGGGTCCACTGAAGCTTTCTTT
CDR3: CASSLSPGSTEAFF

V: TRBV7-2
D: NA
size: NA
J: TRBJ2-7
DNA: TGTGCCAGCAGCTTAGTTCTTGGGTCCTACGAGCAGTACTTC
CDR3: CASSLVLGSYEQYF

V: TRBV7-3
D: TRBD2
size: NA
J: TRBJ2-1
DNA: TGTGCCAGCAGCTCACTAGCGGGGGGCACCTACAATGAGCAGTTCTTC
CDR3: CASSSLAGGTYNEQFF

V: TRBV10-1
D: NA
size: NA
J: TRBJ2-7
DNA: TGCGCCAGCAGTGAGGGGGGTTTAGGGAGCGAGCAGTACTTC
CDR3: CASSEGGLGSEQYF

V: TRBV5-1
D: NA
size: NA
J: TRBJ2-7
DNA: TGCGCCAGCAGCTTGATGGGCGGAGCAATCTACGAGCAGTACTTC
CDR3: CASSLMGGAIYEQYF

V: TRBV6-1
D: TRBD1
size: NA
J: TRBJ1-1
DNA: TGTGCCAGCAGTTTTGGGACAGGGGGGAACACTGAAGCTTTCTTT
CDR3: CASSFGTGGNTEAFF

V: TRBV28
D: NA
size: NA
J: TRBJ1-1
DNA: TGTGCCAGCAGTTCTGGTCTGGGTGAAGCTTTCTTT
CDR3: CASSSGLGEAFF

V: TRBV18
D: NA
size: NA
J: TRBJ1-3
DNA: TGTGCCAGCTCACCAGAGTCGGCGGTAGGAAACACCATATATTTT
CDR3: CASSPESAVGNTIYF

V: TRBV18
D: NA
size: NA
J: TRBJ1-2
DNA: TGTGCCAGCTCACCTGAGAGGGGCTACACCTTC
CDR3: CASSPERGYTF

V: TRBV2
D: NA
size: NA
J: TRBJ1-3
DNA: TGTGCCAGCAGTGCTCGTGGGGGATCTGGAAACACCATATATTTT
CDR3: CASSARGGSGNTIYF

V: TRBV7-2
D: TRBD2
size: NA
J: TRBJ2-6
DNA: TGTGCCAGCAGCGCGGGGGGGACTGGGGCCAACGTCCTGACTTTC
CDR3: CASSAGGTGANVLTF

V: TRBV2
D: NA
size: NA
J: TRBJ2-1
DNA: TGTGCCAGCAGGACAGGAGGCGGTGATGAGCAGTTCTTC
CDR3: CASRTGGGDEQFF

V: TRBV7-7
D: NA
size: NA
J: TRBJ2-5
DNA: TGTGCTAGCAGCGATAGCTTGGAGACCCAGTACTTC
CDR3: CASSDSLETQYF

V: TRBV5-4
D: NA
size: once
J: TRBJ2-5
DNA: TGTGCCAGAAACAGGGTTGAGACCCAGTACTTC
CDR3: CARNRVETQYF

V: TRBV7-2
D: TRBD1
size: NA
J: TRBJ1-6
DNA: TGTGCCAGCAGCTTGGGGGCAGGGGGCTATAATTCACCCCTCCACTTT
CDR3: CASSLGAGGYNSPLHF

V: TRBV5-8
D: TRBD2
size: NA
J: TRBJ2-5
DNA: TGTGCCACCTCGGGACTAGCGGGAGAGACCCAGTACTTC
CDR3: CATSGLAGETQYF

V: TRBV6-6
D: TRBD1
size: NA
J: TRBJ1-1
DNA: TGTGCCAGCAGTTACTCGGGACAGGGGAAGACTGAAGCTTTCTTT
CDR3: CASSYSGQGKTEAFF

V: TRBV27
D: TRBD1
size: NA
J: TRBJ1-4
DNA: TGTGCCAGCAGTAAGGACAGGGTATATTCTAATGAAAAACTGTTTTTT
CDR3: CASSKDRVYSNEKLFF

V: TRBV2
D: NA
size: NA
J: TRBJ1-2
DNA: TGTGCCAGCAACTCACTTTATGGCTACACCTTC
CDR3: CASNSLYGYTF

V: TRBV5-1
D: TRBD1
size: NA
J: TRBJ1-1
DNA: TGCGCCAGCAGGTCTCAGGGGGACACTGAAGCTTTCTTT
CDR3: CASRSQGDTEAFF

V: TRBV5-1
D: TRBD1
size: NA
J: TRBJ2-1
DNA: TGCGCCAGCAGCTTACAGGGGGCGCGAGAAAATGAGCAGTTCTTC
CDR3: CASSLQGARENEQFF

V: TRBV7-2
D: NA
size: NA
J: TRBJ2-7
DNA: TGTGCCAGCAGTCAACAGGGAGCGGGAGAGCAGTACTTC
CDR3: CASSQQGAGEQYF

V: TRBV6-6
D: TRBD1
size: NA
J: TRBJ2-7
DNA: TGTGCCAGCAGGTCCTTCGGGACAGGGTTACCCGAGCAGTACTTC
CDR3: CASRSFGTGLPEQYF

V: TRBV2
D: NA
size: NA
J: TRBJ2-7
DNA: TGTGCCATCAGACAGAGCTCCTACGAGCAGTACTTC
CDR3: CAIRQSSYEQYF

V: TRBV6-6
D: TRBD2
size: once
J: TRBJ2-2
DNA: TGTGCCAGCAGTGGACTAGCGAAGAACACCGGGGAGCTGTTTTTT
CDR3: CASSGLAKNTGELFF

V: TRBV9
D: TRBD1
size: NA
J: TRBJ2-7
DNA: TGTGCCAGCAGCGTAGGACATACCAAGGGACAGTCTGGCAGCGAGCAGTACTTC
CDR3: CASSVGHTKGQSGSEQYF

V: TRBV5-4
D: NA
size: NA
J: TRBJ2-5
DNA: TGTGCCAGCAGCTTCGCGGAGCAAGAGACCCAGTACTTC
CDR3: CASSFAEQETQYF

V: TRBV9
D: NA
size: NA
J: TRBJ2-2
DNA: TGTGCCAGCAGCGTATTGGGGAGCACCGGGGAGCTGTTTTTT
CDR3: CASSVLGSTGELFF

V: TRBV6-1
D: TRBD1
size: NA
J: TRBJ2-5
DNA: TGTGCCAGCACCCGGACAGGGGCCTTCCAAGAGACCCAGTACTTC
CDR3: CASTRTGAFQETQYF

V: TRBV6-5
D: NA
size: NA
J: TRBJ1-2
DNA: TGTGCCAGCAGTTACTTATACTACACCTTC
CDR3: CASSYLYYTF

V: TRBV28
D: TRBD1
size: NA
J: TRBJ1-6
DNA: TGTGCCAGTGGGACAGTCTATAATTCACCCCTCCACTTT
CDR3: CASGTVYNSPLHF

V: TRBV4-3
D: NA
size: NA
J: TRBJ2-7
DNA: TGCGCCAGCAGCCAAGGGGGGCAAGGGGGAGTCTACGAGCAGTACTTC
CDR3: CASSQGGQGGVYEQYF

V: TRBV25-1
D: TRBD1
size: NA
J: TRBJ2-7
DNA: TGTGCCAGCAGTGAATGGGAGAGGGGGCACGAGCAGTACTTC
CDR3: CASSEWERGHEQYF

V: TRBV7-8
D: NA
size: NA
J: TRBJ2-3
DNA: TGTGCCAGCAGCCCCCCACCCTTCACAGATACGCAGTATTTT
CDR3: CASSPPPFTDTQYF

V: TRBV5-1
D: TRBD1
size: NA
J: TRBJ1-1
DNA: TGCGCCAGCAGCTTGTTTTTACAGGGGCCTAACACTGAAGCTTTCTTT
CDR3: CASSLFLQGPNTEAFF

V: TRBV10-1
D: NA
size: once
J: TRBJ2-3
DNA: TGCGCCAGCAGTGGCACAGGACGCACAGATACGCAGTATTTT
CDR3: CASSGTGRTDTQYF

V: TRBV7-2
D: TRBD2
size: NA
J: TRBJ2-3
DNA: TGTGCCAGCAGCTTAGGGGCGGGAGCCGGGCCAGATACGCAGTATTTT
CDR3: CASSLGAGAGPDTQYF

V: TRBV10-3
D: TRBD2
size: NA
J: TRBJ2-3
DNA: TGTGCCATCAGCGGGACTAGCGGGGGGGTGACAGATACGCAGTATTTT
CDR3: CAISGTSGGVTDTQYF

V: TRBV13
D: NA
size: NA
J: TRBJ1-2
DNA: TGTGCCAGCAGCGTTCTCAGGGAACCAACTTGGGGCTACACCTTC
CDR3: CASSVLREPTWGYTF

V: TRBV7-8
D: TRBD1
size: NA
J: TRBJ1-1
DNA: TGTGCCAGCAGCTTAGCCCCGACAGGGGCGGGCACTGAAGCTTTCTTT
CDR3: CASSLAPTGAGTEAFF

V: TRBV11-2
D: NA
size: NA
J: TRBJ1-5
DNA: TGTGCCAGCAGCTTAGAGGGCAGATCGCATCAGCCCCAGCATTTT
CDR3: CASSLEGRSHQPQHF

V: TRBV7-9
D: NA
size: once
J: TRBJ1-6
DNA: TGTGCCAGCAGCCGGGACGGAAATTCACCCCTCCACTTT
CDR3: CASSRDGNSPLHF